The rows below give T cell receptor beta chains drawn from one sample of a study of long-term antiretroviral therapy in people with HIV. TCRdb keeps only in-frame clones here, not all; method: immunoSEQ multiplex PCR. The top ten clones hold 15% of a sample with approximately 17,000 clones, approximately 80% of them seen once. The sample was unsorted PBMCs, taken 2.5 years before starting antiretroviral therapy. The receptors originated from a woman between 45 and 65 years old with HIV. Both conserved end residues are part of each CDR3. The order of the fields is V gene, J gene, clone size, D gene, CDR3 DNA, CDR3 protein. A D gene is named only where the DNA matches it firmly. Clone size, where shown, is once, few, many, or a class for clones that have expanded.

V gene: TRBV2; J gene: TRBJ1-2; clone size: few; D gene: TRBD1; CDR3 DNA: TGTGCCAGCAGCCTACCTGGGCTGGGACAGAGGGAGAAGGGCTACACCTTC; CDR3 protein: CASSLPGLGQREKGYTF
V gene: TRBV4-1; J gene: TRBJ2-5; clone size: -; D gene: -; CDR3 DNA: TGCGCCAGCAGCCAAGATCGGGCAGGGGCGTGGGGGACCCAGTACTTC; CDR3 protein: CASSQDRAGAWGTQYF
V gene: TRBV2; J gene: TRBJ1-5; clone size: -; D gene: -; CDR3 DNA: TGTGCCAGCACGTCGGACTTTTCTAGCAATCAGCCCCAGCATTTT; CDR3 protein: CASTSDFSSNQPQHF
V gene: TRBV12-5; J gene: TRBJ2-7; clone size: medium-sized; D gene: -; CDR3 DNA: TGTGCTAGTGGTTTCGGGACCGGCTACGAGCAGTACTTC; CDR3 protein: CASGFGTGYEQYF
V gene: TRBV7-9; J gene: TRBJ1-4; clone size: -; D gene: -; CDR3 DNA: TGTGCCAGCAGCTCCCTAGATGAAAAACTGTTTTTT; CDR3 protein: CASSSLDEKLFF
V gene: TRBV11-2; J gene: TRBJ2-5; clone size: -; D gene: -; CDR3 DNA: TGTGCCAGCAGCTTAGTCCAGGGGGGAGGTAGGGAGACCCAGTACTTC; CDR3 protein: CASSLVQGGGRETQYF
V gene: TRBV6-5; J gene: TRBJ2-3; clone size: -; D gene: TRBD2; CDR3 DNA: TGTGCCAGCAGATCAAGCGGGGGCCCCGATACGCAGTATTTT; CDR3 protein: CASRSSGGPDTQYF
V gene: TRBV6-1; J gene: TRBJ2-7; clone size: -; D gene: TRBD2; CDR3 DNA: TGTGCCAGCAGTGAAGCGGTCACGGCGGGGGAGTCCTACGAGCAGTACTTC; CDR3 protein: CASSEAVTAGESYEQYF
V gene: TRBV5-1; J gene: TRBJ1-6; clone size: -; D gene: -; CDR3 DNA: TGCGCCAGCAGCTACGATCTGCTCAAGTCACCCCTCCACTTT; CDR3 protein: CASSYDLLKSPLHF
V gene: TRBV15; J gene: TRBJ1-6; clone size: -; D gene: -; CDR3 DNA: TGTGCCACCAGCAGATCCCGGACTGCGATAGGGTCACCCCTCCACTTT; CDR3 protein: CATSRSRTAIGSPLHF
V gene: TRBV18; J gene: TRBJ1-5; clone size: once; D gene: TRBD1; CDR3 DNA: TGTGCCAGCTCACCGGACAGGGGCGGCAATCAGCCCCAGCATTTT; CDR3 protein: CASSPDRGGNQPQHF
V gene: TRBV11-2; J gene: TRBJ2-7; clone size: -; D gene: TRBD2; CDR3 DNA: TGTGCCAGCAGCTTAGGAGTTAGCGGGAACTTTCGCGAGCAGTACTTC; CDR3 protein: CASSLGVSGNFREQYF
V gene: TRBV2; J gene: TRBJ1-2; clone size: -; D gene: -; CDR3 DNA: TGTGCCAGCAGTAGTCGAGAAACAGGATCTTATGGCTACACCTTC; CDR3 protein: CASSSRETGSYGYTF
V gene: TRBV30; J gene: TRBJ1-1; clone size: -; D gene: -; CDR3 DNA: TGTGCCTGGAGTACTCTCAGCGCTGAAGCTTTCTTT; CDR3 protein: CAWSTLSAEAFF
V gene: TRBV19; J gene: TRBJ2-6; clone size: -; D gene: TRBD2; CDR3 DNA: TGTGCCAGTAGCCCAAAGGGAAGGCGGGGGGGCTCTGGGGCCAACGTCCTGACTTTC; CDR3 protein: CASSPKGRRGGSGANVLTF
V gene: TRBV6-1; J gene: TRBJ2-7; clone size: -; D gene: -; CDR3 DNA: TGTGCCAGCAGTGAAAGCTCGCAGCGGGAGCAGTACTTC; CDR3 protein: CASSESSQREQYF
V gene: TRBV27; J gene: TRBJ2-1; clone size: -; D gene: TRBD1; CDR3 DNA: TGTGCCAGCCGCCGGGACAGGGGGGGTGAGCAGTTCTTC; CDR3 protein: CASRRDRGGEQFF
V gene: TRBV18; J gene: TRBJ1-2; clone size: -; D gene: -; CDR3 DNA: TGTGCCAGCGCTTTTCAGGGAGACTATGGCTACACCTTC; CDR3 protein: CASAFQGDYGYTF
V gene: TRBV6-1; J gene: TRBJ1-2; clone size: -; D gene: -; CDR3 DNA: TGTGCCAGCAGTGAACCCCGGGCCGGCTATGGCTACACCTTC; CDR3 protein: CASSEPRAGYGYTF
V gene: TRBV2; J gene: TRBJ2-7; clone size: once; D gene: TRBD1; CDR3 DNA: TGTGCCAGCAGACCGGGACAGGGGGCGTACGAGCAGTACTTC; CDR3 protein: CASRPGQGAYEQYF
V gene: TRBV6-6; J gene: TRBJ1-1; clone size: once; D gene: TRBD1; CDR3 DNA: TGTGCCAGCAGTTCACAGGGGTCGGGGAATGCTTTCTTT; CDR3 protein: CASSSQGSGNAFF
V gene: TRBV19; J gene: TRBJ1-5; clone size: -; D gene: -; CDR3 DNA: TGTGCCAGTAGTATCGTTTGGGAGAGGGGAGGTCAGCCCCAGCATTTT; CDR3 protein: CASSIVWERGGQPQHF
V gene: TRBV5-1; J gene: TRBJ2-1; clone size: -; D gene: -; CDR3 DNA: TGCGCCAGCAGCTTATGGGGCGATGAGCAGTTCTTC; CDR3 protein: CASSLWGDEQFF
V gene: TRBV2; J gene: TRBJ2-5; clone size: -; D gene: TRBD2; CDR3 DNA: TGTGCCAGCAGTGCTTCGACTAGCGGGGTAAAGACCCAGTACTTC; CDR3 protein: CASSASTSGVKTQYF
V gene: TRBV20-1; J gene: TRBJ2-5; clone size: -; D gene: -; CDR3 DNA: TGCAGTGCTAGTTTTAGGGTGACCCAGTACTTC; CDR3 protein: CSASFRVTQYF
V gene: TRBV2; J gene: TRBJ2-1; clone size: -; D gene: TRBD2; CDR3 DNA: TGTGCCAGCAGTGAGGCTAGCGGGGGGGCGAATGAGCAGTTCTTC; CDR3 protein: CASSEASGGANEQFF
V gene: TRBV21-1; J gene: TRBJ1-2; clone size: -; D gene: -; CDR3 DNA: TGTGCCAGCAGCAAATGGGAGGACAGGGGCTACACCTTC; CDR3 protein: CASSKWEDRGYTF
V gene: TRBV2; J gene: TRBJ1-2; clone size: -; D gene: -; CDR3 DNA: TGTGCCAGCAGTGAAGCTTCTGGCTTGGGTTACTATGGCTACACCTTC; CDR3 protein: CASSEASGLGYYGYTF
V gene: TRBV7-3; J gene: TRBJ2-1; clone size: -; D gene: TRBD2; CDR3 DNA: TGTGCCAGCAGCTTGGCGGGGGGGCCCAGTGAGCAGTTCTTC; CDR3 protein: CASSLAGGPSEQFF
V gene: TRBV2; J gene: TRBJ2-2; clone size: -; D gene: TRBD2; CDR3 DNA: TGTGCCAGCAGGCTCGGGGGGGCGGCGAACACCGGGGAGCTGTTTTTT; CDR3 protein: CASRLGGAANTGELFF
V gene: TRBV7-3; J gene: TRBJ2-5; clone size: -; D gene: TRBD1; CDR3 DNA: TGTGCCAGCAGCACCCCCGGACAGGGGGCTGGAGAGACCCAGTACTTC; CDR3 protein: CASSTPGQGAGETQYF
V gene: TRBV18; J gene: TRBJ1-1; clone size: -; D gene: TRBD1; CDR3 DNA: TGTGCCAGCTCACCCAGGGACAGGGAGAACACTGAAGCTTTCTTT; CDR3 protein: CASSPRDRENTEAFF
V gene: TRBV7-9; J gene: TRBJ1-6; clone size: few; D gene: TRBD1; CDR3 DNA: TGTGCCAGCAGCTCGGGACAGGGAGGTTCACCCCTCCACTTT; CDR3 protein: CASSSGQGGSPLHF
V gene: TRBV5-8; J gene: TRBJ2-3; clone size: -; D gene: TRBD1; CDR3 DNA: TGTGCCAGCAGCTATTCCAGGGGGACAGATACGCAGTATTTT; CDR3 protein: CASSYSRGTDTQYF
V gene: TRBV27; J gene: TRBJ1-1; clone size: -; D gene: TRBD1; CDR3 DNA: TGTGCCAGCACAGGGGGCATGAACACTGAAGCTTTCTTT; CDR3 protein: CASTGGMNTEAFF
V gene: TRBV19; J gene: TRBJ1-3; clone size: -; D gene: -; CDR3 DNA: TGTGCCAGTACCCCGCTGGGGGGGGCCATATATTTT; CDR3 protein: CASTPLGGAIYF
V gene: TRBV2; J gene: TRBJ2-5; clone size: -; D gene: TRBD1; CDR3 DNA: TGTGCCAGGGACAAAAACCCGGACAGGGACGTTCTGGAGACCCAGTACTTC; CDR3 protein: CARDKNPDRDVLETQYF